These 5 T cell receptor beta chains share one sample of origin, sequenced in a study of blood T cell repertoires in COVID-19. Data came from immunoSEQ multiplex PCR; TCRdb stores just in-frame clones and leaves some out. The sample contains 200,000 to 250,000 clones, under 85% of which appear only once. The sequenced sample consisted of PBMCs or T cells enriched from blood (not recorded which). These receptors were taken from a man between 60 and 75 years old who had recovered from COVID-19.

The chain has TRBV7-9 and TRBJ2-7, with 7 bases fitting TRBD2. Germline values: CDR1 SEHNR, CDR2 FQNEAQ (reference sequence). V shed 5 bases and J 6 bases; nucleotides not matched to a gene: 1. CDR3 length equals 11 residues. CDR3 region: CASSRGVEQYF. CDR3 in DNA: TGTGCCAGCAGCCGGGGGGTCGAGCAGTACTTC.

V and J are TRBV12-3 or TRBV12-4 and TRBJ1-5, with D possibly TRBD1 on 6 matching bases. The ends were cut back, 3 bases at V and 5 bases at J, with 8 bases in the middle. This CDR3 is built from 13 residues. The CDR3 DNA sequence: TGTGCCAGCAGTTTTGGGGGCGATCAGCCCCAGCATTTT. This gives the protein CASSFGGDQPQHF.

The chain combines TRBV6-5 with TRBJ1-6; no clear D. The ends were cut back, 6 bases at V and 0 bases at J, with 9 bases in the middle. CDR1 MNHEY and CDR2 SVGAGI come from the germline V gene. The CDR3 has 15 residues. CDR3 coding DNA: TGTGCCAGCAGGCGAGGGATCTCCTATAATTCACCCCTCCACTTT. Translation gives CASRRGISYNSPLHF.

The rearrangement joins TRBV6-5 to TRBJ1-4, with 7 bases lining up with TRBD1. This CDR3 region has 13 residues. Germline values: CDR1 MNHEY, CDR2 SVGAGI. V lost 0 bases, J lost 14 bases, and 6 bases stayed unmatched. CDR3 nucleotide sequence: TGTGCCAGCAGTTACTCGTCAGGGACAGCCCTGTTTTTT. Its translation: CASSYSSGTALFF.

This rearrangement joins TRBV7-2 to TRBJ1-2, with 7 nucleotides matching TRBD1. This CDR3 has 14 amino acids. CDR1 is SGHTA and CDR2 is FQGNSA in the germline V gene. The V segment lost 5 bases and the J segment 2 bases; nucleotides outside the gene matches: 5. The CDR3 DNA follows: TGTGCCAGCAGCCAGCAACAGGGGAACTATGGCTACACCTTC. Its protein product is CASSQQQGNYGYTF.